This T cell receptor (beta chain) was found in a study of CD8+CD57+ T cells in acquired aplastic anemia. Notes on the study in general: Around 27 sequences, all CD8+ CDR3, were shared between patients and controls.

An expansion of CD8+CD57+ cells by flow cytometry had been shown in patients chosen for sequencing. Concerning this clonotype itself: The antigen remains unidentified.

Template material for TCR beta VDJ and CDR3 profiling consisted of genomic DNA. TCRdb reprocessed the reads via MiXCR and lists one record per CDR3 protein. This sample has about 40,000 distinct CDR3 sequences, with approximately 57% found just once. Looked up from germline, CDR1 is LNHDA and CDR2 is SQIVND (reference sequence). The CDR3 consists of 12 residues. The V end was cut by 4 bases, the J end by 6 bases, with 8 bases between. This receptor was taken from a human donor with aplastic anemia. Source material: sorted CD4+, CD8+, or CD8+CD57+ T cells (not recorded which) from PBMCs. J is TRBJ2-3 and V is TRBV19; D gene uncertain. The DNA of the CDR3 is TGTGCCAGTAGTACGGGCCCGGATACGCAGTATTTT. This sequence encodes CASSTGPDTQYF.